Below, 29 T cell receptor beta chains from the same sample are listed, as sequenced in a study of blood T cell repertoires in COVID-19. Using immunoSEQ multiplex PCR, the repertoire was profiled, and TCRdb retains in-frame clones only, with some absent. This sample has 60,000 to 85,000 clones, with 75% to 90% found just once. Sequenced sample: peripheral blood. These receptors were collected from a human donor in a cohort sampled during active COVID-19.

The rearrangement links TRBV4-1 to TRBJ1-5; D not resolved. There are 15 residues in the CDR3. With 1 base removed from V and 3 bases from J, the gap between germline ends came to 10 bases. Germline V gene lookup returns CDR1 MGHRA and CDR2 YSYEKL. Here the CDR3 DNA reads TGCGCCAGCAGCCAAGTGGGCTCAAACAATCAGCCCCAGCATTTT. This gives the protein CASSQVGSNNQPQHF.

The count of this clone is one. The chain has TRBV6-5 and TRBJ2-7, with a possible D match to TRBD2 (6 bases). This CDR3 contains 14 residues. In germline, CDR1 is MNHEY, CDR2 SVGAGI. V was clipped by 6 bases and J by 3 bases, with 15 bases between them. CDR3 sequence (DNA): TGTGCCAGCAGGGGAGGCAGACAGCTCTACGAGCAGTACTTC. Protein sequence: CASRGGRQLYEQYF.

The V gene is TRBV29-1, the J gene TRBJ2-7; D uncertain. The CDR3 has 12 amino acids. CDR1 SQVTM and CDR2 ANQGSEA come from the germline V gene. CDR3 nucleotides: TGCGGCGCTCGCGTATCTTTCTACGAGCAGTACTTC. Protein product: CGARVSFYEQYF.

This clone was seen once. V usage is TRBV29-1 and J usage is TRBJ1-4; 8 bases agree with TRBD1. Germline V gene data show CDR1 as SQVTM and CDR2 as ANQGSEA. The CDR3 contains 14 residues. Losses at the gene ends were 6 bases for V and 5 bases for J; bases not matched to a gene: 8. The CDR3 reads CSVRPGQGNEKLFF. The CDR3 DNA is TGCAGCGTCCGTCCCGGACAGGGAAATGAAAAACTGTTTTTT.

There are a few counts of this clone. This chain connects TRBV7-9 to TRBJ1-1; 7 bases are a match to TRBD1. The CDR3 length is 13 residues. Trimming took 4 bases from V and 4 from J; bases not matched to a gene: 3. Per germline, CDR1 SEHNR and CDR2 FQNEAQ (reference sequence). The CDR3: CASSSGGSTEAFF. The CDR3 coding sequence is TGTGCCAGCAGCTCAGGGGGAAGCACTGAAGCTTTCTTT.

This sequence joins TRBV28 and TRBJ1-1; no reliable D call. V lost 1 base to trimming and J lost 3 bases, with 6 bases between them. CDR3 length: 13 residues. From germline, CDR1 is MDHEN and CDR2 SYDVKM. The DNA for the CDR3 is TGTGCCAGCAGTTTATCAGGCTACACTGAAGCTTTCTTT. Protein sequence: CASSLSGYTEAFF.

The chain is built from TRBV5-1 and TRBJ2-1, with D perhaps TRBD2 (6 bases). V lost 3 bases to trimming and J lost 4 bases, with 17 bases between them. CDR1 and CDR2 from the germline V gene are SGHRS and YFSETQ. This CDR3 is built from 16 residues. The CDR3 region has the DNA TGCGCCAGCAGCTCTGGGGTGGGACTGGATTACAATGAGCAGTTCTTC. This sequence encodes CASSSGVGLDYNEQFF.

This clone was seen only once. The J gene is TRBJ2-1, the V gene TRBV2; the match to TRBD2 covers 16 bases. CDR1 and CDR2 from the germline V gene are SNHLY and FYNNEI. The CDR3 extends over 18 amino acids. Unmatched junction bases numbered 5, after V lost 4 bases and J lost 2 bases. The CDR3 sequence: CASSAGTSGRAAYNEQFF. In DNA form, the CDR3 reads TGTGCCAGCAGTGCCGGGACTAGCGGGAGGGCCGCCTACAATGAGCAGTTCTTC.

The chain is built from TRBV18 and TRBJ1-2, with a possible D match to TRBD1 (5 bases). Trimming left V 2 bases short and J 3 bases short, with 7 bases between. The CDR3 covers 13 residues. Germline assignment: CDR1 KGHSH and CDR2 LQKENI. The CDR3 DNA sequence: TGTGCCAGCTCACCAGACAGTCACTATGGCTACACCTTC. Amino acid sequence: CASSPDSHYGYTF.

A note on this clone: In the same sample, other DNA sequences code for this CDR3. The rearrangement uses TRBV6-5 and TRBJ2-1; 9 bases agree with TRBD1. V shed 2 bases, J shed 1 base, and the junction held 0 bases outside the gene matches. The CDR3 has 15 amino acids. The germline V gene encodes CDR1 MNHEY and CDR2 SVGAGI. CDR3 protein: CASSYGTGSYNEQFF. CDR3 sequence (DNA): TGTGCCAGCAGTTACGGGACAGGGTCCTACAATGAGCAGTTCTTC.

In DNA form, the CDR3 reads TGTGCCAGCAGCGGGACAGGGGTCCACGAGCAGTACTTC. It translates to CASSGTGVHEQYF. V and J are TRBV5-4 and TRBJ2-7, with 10 bases matching TRBD1. In germline, CDR1 is SGHNT, CDR2 YYREEE (reference sequence). With V trimmed by 4 bases and J by 5 bases, 3 bases remained unmatched. The CDR3 has 13 residues.

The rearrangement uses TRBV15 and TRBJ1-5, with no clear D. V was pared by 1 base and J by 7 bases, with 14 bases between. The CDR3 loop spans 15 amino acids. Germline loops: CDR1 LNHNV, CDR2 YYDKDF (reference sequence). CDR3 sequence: CATSRAPRGEQPQHF. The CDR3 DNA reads TGTGCCACCAGCAGAGCTCCCCGCGGGGAACAGCCCCAGCATTTT.

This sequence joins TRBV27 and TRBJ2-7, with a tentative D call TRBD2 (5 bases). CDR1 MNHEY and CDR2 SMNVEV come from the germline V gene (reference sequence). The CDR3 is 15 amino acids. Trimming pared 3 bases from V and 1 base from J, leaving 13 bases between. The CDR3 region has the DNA TGTGCCAGCAGTTTTGGGAGCGGCGAATCCTACGAGCAGTACTTC. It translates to CASSFGSGESYEQYF.

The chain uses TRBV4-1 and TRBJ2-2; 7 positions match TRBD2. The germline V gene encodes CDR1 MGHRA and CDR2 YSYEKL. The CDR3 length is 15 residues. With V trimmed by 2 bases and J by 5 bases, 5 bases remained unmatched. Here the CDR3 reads CASSQFISGTGELFF. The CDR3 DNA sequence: TGCGCCAGCAGCCAATTTATTAGCGGGACCGGGGAGCTGTTTTTT.

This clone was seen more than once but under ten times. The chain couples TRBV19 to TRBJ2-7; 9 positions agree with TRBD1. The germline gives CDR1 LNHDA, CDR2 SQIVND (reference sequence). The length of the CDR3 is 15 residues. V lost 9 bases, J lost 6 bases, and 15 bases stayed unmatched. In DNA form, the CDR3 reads TGTGCCAGCCAAGGACCGGGACAGGGCTCGCTCGAGCAGTACTTC. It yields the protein CASQGPGQGSLEQYF.

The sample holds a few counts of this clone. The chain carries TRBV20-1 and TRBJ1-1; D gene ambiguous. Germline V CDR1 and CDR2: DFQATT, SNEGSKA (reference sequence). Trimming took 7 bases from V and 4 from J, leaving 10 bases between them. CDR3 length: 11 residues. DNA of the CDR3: TGCAGTGTACAGAAGATCACTGAAGCTTTCTTT. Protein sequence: CSVQKITEAFF.

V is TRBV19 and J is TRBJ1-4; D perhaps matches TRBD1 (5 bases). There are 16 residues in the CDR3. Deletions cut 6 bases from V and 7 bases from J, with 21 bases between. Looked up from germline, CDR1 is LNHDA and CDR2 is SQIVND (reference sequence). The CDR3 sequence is CASSNPTADLGEKLFF. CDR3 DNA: TGTGCCAGTAGCAACCCGACAGCCGACCTAGGTGAAAAACTGTTTTTT.

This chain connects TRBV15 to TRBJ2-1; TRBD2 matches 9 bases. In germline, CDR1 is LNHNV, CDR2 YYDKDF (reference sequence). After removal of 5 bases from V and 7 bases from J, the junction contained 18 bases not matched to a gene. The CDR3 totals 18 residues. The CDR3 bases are TGTGCCACCAGCTGGGCAGGGGCTCTTAGCGGGGGCCTTAATGAGCAGTTCTTC. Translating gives CATSWAGALSGGLNEQFF.

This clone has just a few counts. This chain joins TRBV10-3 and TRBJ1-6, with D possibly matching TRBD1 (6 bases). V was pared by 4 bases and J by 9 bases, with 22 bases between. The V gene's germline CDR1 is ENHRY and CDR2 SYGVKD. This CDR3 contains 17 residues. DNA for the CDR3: TGTGCCATCAGTGGAAGTGAAAGCGGGACACCGGGTTCACCCCTCCACTTT. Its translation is CAISGSESGTPGSPLHF.

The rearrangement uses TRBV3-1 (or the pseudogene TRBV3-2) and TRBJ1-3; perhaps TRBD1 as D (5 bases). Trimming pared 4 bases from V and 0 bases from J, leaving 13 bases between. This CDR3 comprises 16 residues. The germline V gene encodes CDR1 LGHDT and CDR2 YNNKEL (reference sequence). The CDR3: CASSPTGRLSGNTIYF. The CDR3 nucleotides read TGTGCCAGCAGCCCCACAGGACGTCTCTCTGGAAACACCATATATTTT.

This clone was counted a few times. The chain's CDR3 is CASGLSGIEQPQHF. In DNA, the CDR3 is TGTGCTAGTGGTTTGTCCGGTATTGAGCAGCCCCAGCATTTT. This chain connects TRBV12-5 to TRBJ1-5; no clear D. Trimming left V 2 bases short and J 7 bases short, with 12 bases between. The CDR3 totals 14 residues. CDR1 is LGHNT, CDR2 FRNRAP, per germline.

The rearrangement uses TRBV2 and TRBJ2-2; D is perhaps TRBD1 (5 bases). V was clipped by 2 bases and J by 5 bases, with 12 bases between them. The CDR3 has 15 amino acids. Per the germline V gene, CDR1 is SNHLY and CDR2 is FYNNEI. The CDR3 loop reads CASSERGFGTGELFF. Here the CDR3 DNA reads TGTGCCAGCAGTGAAAGGGGTTTCGGGACCGGGGAGCTGTTTTTT.

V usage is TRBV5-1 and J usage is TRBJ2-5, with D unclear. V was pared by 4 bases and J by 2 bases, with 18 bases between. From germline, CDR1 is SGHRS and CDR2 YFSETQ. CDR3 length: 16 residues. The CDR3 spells CASSLNLNDGQETQYF. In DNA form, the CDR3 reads TGCGCCAGCAGCCTGAACCTAAACGACGGGCAAGAGACCCAGTACTTC.

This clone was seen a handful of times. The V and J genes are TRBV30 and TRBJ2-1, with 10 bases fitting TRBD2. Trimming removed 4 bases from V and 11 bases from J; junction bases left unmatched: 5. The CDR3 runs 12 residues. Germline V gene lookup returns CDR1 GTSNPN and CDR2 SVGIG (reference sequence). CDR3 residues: CAWILAGDKQFF. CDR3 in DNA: TGTGCCTGGATTCTAGCGGGAGATAAGCAGTTCTTC.

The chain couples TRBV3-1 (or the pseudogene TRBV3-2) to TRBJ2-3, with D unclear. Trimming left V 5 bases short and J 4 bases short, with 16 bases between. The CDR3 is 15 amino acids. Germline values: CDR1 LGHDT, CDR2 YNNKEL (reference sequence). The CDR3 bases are TGTGCCAGCAGCGTGACCCTTGAGGTCGCAGATACGCAGTATTTT. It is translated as CASSVTLEVADTQYF.

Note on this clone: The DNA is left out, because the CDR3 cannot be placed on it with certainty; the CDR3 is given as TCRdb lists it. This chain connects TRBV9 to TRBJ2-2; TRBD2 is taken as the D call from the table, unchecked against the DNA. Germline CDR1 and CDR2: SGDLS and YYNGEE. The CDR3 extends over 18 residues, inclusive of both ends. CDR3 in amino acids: CASSVETPLFRRAGELFF.

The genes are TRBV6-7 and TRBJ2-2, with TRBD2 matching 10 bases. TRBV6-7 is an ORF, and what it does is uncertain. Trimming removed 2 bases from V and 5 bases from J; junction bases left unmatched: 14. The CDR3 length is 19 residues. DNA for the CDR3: TGTGCCAGCAGTTACAAAGGGGCTAGCGGGAGTGTCAGAACCGGGGAGCTGTTTTTT. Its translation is CASSYKGASGSVRTGELFF.

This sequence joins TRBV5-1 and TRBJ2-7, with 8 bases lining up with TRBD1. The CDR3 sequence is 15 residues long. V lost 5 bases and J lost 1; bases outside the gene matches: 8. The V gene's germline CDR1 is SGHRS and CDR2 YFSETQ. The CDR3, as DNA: TGCGCCAGCAGGTCCGGGACAGGATTTTCCTACGAGCAGTACTTC. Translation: CASRSGTGFSYEQYF.

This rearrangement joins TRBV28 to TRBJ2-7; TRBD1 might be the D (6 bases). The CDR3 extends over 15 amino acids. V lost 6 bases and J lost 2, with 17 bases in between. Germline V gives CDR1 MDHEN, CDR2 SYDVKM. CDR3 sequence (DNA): TGTGCCAGCAGCCTACAGGGTTTACTAGCCTACGAGCAGTACTTC. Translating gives CASSLQGLLAYEQYF.